The rows below give T cell receptor beta chains drawn from one sample of a study of cytomegalovirus exposure and HLA in healthy donors. Repertoires were generated with immunoSEQ multiplex PCR, while TCRdb's copy carries only in-frame clones and drops some. The table shows under 200,000 clones, with approximately 67% occurring only once. What was sequenced was PBMCs. These receptors all stem from a woman aged 18 to 35 in good health and CMV-seropositive. Each CDR3 is given with its conserved first and last residue. D genes are given only for firm matches. Expanded clones are given a class, and other clones once, few, many or no size at all.

size | D | J | V | CDR3 | DNA
- | TRBD1 | TRBJ1-1 | TRBV2 | CASSPATGPSPEAFF | TGTGCCAGCAGCCCCGCGACAGGGCCCTCTCCTGAAGCTTTCTTT
- | - | TRBJ2-5 | TRBV21-1 | CASIQRTYQETQYF | TGTGCCAGCATACAACGTACGTACCAAGAGACCCAGTACTTC
- | - | TRBJ1-1 | TRBV19 | CASSSSPGGNTEAFF | TGTGCCAGTAGTTCAAGCCCGGGAGGCAACACTGAAGCTTTCTTT
few | TRBD1 | TRBJ1-6 | TRBV13 | CASSPDRNSPLHF | TGTGCCAGCAGCCCGGACAGGAATTCACCCCTCCACTTT
- | - | TRBJ1-1 | TRBV4-2 | CASSQAHRAPEAFF | TGTGCCAGCAGCCAAGCTCACAGGGCGCCTGAAGCTTTCTTT
- | - | TRBJ2-7 | TRBV7-8 | CASSWGVSYEQYF | TGTGCCAGCAGCTGGGGGGTCTCCTACGAGCAGTACTTC
few | TRBD1 | TRBJ2-7 | TRBV18 | CASSPGTASYEQYF | TGTGCCAGCTCACCTGGGACAGCCAGCTACGAGCAGTACTTC
- | - | TRBJ1-2 | TRBV7-9 | CASRKTENYGYTF | TGTGCCAGCAGAAAAACAGAAAACTATGGCTACACCTTC
- | - | TRBJ1-6 | TRBV7-9 | CASGQASWNSPLHF | TGTGCCAGCGGCCAGGCTTCGTGGAATTCACCCCTCCACTTT
- | - | TRBJ1-2 | TRBV19 | CASSIPRGAAYPNYGYTF | TGTGCCAGTAGTATCCCGCGTGGGGCAGCGTATCCTAACTATGGCTACACCTTC
- | TRBD1 | TRBJ2-7 | TRBV4-2 | CASSQDRGDRGYEQYF | TGTGCCAGCAGCCAAGATAGGGGGGACAGGGGATACGAGCAGTACTTC
- | TRBD2 | TRBJ2-1 | TRBV11-3 | CASGTSGGYEQFF | TGTGCCAGTGGGACTAGCGGGGGCTATGAGCAGTTCTTC
- | TRBD1 | TRBJ2-2 | TRBV27 | CASSSGDRVLSGELFF | TGTGCCAGCAGTTCAGGAGACAGGGTTCTATCCGGGGAGCTGTTTTTT
- | TRBD1 | TRBJ1-2 | TRBV18 | CASSPSTGPFYGYTF | TGTGCCAGCTCACCGTCGACAGGGCCCTTTTATGGCTACACCTTC
few | TRBD1 | TRBJ1-4 | TRBV7-6 | CASSSGQGNEKLFF | TGTGCCAGCAGCTCAGGACAGGGTAATGAAAAACTGTTTTTT
- | TRBD1 | TRBJ2-5 | TRBV7-3 | CASSSRDRGRETQYF | TGTGCCAGCAGCTCCCGGGACAGGGGACGAGAGACCCAGTACTTC
once | - | TRBJ2-7 | TRBV28 | CATSRDTRVHYFYEQYF | TGTGCCACCTCCCGGGACACCCGGGTCCATTATTTCTACGAGCAGTACTTC
- | - | TRBJ2-5 | TRBV6-6 | CASSPKRGSQETQYF | TGTGCCAGCAGTCCAAAACGGGGGTCTCAAGAGACCCAGTACTTC
- | TRBD1 | TRBJ2-6 | TRBV28 | CASSPKDRVFSGANVLTF | TGTGCCAGCAGTCCAAAGGACAGGGTATTCTCTGGGGCCAACGTCCTGACTTTC
few | TRBD1 | TRBJ2-5 | TRBV7-2 | CASSQTGMGSQYF | TGTGCCAGCAGCCAGACAGGGATGGGGTCCCAGTACTTC
- | TRBD2 | TRBJ2-3 | TRBV5-1 | CASSWGNLAGTDTQYF | TGCGCCAGCAGCTGGGGCAATCTAGCGGGCACAGATACGCAGTATTTT
- | - | TRBJ1-1 | TRBV30 | CAWSLERTEAFF | TGTGCCTGGAGCCTAGAAAGGACTGAAGCTTTCTTT
- | TRBD2 | TRBJ2-5 | TRBV6-1 | CASSATHSGRGWTQYF | TGTGCCAGCAGTGCTACCCATAGCGGGAGGGGTTGGACCCAGTACTTC
- | TRBD1 | TRBJ2-7 | TRBV7-9 | CASSAPWTGEHYEQYF | TGTGCCAGCAGCGCCCCCTGGACAGGCGAGCATTACGAGCAGTACTTC
- | - | TRBJ2-1 | TRBV11-1 | CASSLDSGRSYNEQFF | TGTGCCAGCAGCTTAGATTCGGGGAGGTCCTACAATGAGCAGTTCTTC
- | - | TRBJ2-5 | TRBV7-2 | CASSSFRSGIQETQYF | TGTGCCAGCAGCTCCTTTCGCTCGGGGATCCAAGAGACCCAGTACTTC
once | TRBD1 | TRBJ1-1 | TRBV7-9 | CASRTGFHSEAFF | TGTGCCAGCAGGACAGGGTTCCATAGTGAAGCTTTCTTT
- | - | TRBJ2-7 | TRBV4-1 | CASSQAPIRTTDYEQYF | TGCGCCAGCAGCCAAGCCCCCATACGAACAACAGACTACGAGCAGTACTTC
- | - | TRBJ1-5 | TRBV19 | CASSRRDARYAQHF | TGTGCCAGTAGTAGGCGGGACGCCAGATATGCCCAGCATTTT
- | TRBD1 | TRBJ2-7 | TRBV6-1 | CASREPGQGAQEQYF | TGTGCCAGCAGGGAACCGGGACAGGGGGCTCAAGAGCAGTACTTC
- | - | TRBJ1-5 | TRBV7-9 | CASSLAGGNQPQHF | TGTGCCAGCAGCTTGGCAGGGGGCAATCAGCCCCAGCATTTT
- | - | TRBJ1-1 | TRBV18 | CASQESPRGTEAFF | TGTGCCAGCCAAGAATCCCCCCGGGGCACTGAAGCTTTCTTT
- | TRBD1 | TRBJ2-2 | TRBV5-1 | CASSLGDRTNTGELFF | TGCGCCAGCAGCTTGGGGGACAGAACGAACACCGGGGAGCTGTTTTTT
once | TRBD2 | TRBJ2-1 | TRBV28 | CASSLLPPGSTSGEGNEQFF | TGTGCCAGCAGTTTATTACCTCCCGGATCTACTAGCGGGGAGGGGAATGAGCAGTTCTTC
- | - | TRBJ1-5 | TRBV27 | CASSLNGSNQPQHF | TGTGCCAGCAGTTTAAACGGTAGCAATCAGCCCCAGCATTTT
- | - | TRBJ1-5 | TRBV19 | CASRQGGNSNQPQHF | TGTGCCAGTAGACAGGGTGGGAATAGCAATCAGCCCCAGCATTTT
- | TRBD1 | TRBJ2-1 | TRBV2 | CASSDSRQGAGNEQFF | TGTGCCAGCAGTGACTCACGACAGGGCGCGGGCAATGAGCAGTTCTTC
once | - | TRBJ2-1 | TRBV10-1 | CASSASGNYNEQFF | TGCGCCAGCAGTGCCAGCGGCAATTACAATGAGCAGTTCTTC
- | - | TRBJ2-5 | TRBV29-1 | CSVEAGGKRGETQYF | TGCAGCGTTGAGGCTGGGGGGAAGAGGGGAGAGACCCAGTACTTC
few | - | TRBJ1-1 | TRBV5-6 | CASSLGARSEAFF | TGTGCCAGCAGCTTGGGGGCGCGTTCTGAAGCTTTCTTT
- | - | TRBJ2-7 | TRBV9 | CASSVGGGTYEQYF | TGTGCCAGCAGCGTAGGAGGCGGGACCTACGAGCAGTACTTC
- | - | TRBJ1-1 | TRBV21-1 | CASSKYSESFF | TGTGCCAGCAGCAAATACAGTGAGTCTTTCTTT
- | - | TRBJ2-5 | TRBV30 | CAGNVGGQGETQYF | TGTGCCGGTAACGTTGGGGGTCAGGGGGAGACCCAGTACTTC
- | TRBD2 | TRBJ2-5 | TRBV9 | CASSVEWRGNQETQYF | TGTGCCAGCAGCGTAGAATGGCGGGGGAACCAAGAGACCCAGTACTTC
- | - | TRBJ1-5 | TRBV2 | CASSGGRGGQHF | TGTGCCAGCAGTGGGGGGAGGGGAGGCCAGCATTTT
- | - | TRBJ2-7 | TRBV7-8 | CASSPGWANYEQYF | TGTGCCAGCAGCCCGGGGTGGGCTAACTACGAGCAGTACTTC
- | TRBD1 | TRBJ1-2 | TRBV5-6 | CASSSTGSGYGYTF | TGTGCCAGCAGCTCGACAGGGAGTGGGTATGGCTACACCTTC
few | - | TRBJ1-5 | TRBV5-4 | CASSLRGQNQPQHF | TGTGCCAGCAGCTTGCGTGGGCAAAATCAGCCCCAGCATTTT
once | TRBD1 | TRBJ1-1 | TRBV27 | CASRDRPSYTEAFF | TGTGCCAGCAGGGACAGGCCCAGCTACACTGAAGCTTTCTTT
- | - | TRBJ2-7 | TRBV2 | CASNKEGPYEQYF | TGTGCCAGCAATAAGGAGGGGCCCTACGAGCAGTACTTC
few | - | TRBJ1-3 | TRBV7-9 | CASSYSRTISGNTIYF | TGTGCCAGCAGCTATAGTAGGACTATCTCTGGAAACACCATATATTTT
- | TRBD2 | TRBJ2-3 | TRBV19 | CASTMGALMAGGLDTQYF | TGTGCCAGTACCATGGGGGCCCTTATGGCGGGAGGTTTAGATACGCAGTATTTT
once | TRBD1 | TRBJ1-1 | TRBV10-3 | CATKQGDGNTEAFF | TGTGCCACCAAACAGGGGGACGGGAACACTGAAGCTTTCTTT
- | - | TRBJ1-2 | TRBV27 | CASTAEAGTRLQVGYTF | TGTGCCAGCACCGCAGAGGCCGGGACAAGGCTTCAGGTTGGCTACACCTTC
- | TRBD2 | TRBJ2-3 | TRBV7-2 | CASSEPGLAGGTDTQYF | TGTGCCAGCAGCGAACCGGGACTAGCGGGGGGCACAGATACGCAGTATTTT